This T cell receptor (beta chain) was sequenced for a study of siplizumab effects on memory and regulatory T cells. Study-wide results and limits: Siplizumab caused a significant drop in alloreactive sequences traceable to unstimulated CD4+ memory cells. A minor share of alloreactive clones matched unstimulated subsets.

The CDR3 runs to 15 residues. CDR1 is MNHNS, CDR2 SASEGT, per germline. The germline V and J ends were trimmed by 4 bases and 0 bases, with 11 bases remaining between them. Sequencing used immunoSEQ multiplex PCR; TCRdb keeps in-frame clones, though not all of them. Of approximately 60,000 clones listed, 65% to 80% are singletons. As regards this clone: Its antigen is unidentified.

The receptor comes from a human donor in good health. Sequencing was performed on memory CD4+ T cells sorted from blood. The chain recombines TRBV6-1 with TRBJ2-3, with unresolved D. Written as DNA, the CDR3 is TGTGCCAGCAGTGCCGGGCCGGCCAGCACAGATACGCAGTATTTT. This codes for CASSAGPASTDTQYF.